This T cell receptor (beta chain) was sequenced in a study of cytomegalovirus exposure and HLA in healthy donors. Study results and caveats: Roughly even sequencing depth across donors was the assumption behind the presence/absence analyses.

The PCR had 60 Vbeta and 13 Jbeta primers. Clones were sequenced by immunoSEQ multiplex PCR, and TCRdb holds only the in-frame ones, with some missing. The sample carries under 150,000 clones, 60% to 85% recorded once. Trimming took 6 bases from V and 5 from J; bases not matched to a gene: 6. The CDR3 loop spans 13 amino acids. Per germline, CDR1 KGHSH and CDR2 LQKENI. In its sample, this clone was seen once. Antigen unknown. Sequencing was done on a sample of PBMCs. The receptor's source is a woman in her 30s in good health and CMV-seropositive. V and J are TRBV18 and TRBJ2-5; 7 positions agree with TRBD2. The CDR3 nucleotides are TGTGCCAGCTCTTCCTCGGGGGGTGAGACCCAGTACTTC. This sequence encodes CASSSSGGETQYF.